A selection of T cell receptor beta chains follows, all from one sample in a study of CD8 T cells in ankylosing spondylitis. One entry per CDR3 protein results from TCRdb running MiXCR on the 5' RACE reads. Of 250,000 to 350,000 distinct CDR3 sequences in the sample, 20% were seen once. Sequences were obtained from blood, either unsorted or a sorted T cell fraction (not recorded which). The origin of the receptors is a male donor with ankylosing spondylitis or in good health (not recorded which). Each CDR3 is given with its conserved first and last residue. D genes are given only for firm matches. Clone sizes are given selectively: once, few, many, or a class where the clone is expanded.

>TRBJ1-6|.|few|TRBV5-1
CASSLELGISPLHF
TGCGCCAGCAGCTTGGAGCTGGGTATCTCACCCCTCCACTTT
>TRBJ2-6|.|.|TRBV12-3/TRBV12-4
CASSVISGANVLTF
TGTGCCAGCAGCGTCATCTCTGGGGCCAACGTCCTGACTTTC
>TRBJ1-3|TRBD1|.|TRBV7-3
CASSSKKSPGQSSGNTIYF
TGTGCCAGCAGCTCAAAAAAATCGCCGGGACAGTCCTCTGGAAACACCATATATTTT
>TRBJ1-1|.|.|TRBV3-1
CASSPNSAPGDTEAFF
TGTGCCAGCAGCCCCAATTCAGCGCCCGGGGACACTGAAGCTTTCTTT
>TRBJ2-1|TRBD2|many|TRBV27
CASSFVAGPYNEQFF
TGTGCCAGCAGTTTCGTAGCGGGGCCCTACAATGAGCAGTTCTTC
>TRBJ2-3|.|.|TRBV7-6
CASSLGYADTQYF
TGTGCCAGCAGCTTAGGATACGCAGATACGCAGTATTTT
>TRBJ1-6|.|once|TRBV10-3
CAISDREKAPLHF
TGTGCCATCAGTGACAGGGAAAAGGCACCCCTCCACTTT
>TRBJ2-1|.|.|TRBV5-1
CASSLIPDEQFF
TGCGCCAGCAGCTTGATCCCGGATGAGCAGTTCTTC
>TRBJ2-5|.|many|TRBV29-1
CSQTSGDETQYF
TGCAGCCAGACATCGGGAGACGAGACCCAGTACTTC
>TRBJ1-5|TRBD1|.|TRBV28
CASSLTGAEQPQHF
TGTGCCAGCAGTTTAACAGGGGCCGAGCAGCCCCAGCATTTT
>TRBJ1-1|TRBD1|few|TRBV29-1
CSANRDRANTEAFF
TGCAGCGCAAACCGGGACAGGGCTAACACTGAAGCTTTCTTT
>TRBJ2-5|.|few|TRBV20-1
CSASPGEPQYF
TGCAGTGCTAGCCCCGGGGAGCCCCAGTACTTC
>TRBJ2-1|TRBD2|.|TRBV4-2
CASSQSTSGNEQFF
TGTGCCAGCAGCCAATCGACTAGCGGCAATGAGCAGTTCTTC
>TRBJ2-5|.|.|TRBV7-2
CASSLGGGIQETQYF
TGTGCCAGCAGCTTGGGGGGCGGGATCCAAGAGACCCAGTACTTC